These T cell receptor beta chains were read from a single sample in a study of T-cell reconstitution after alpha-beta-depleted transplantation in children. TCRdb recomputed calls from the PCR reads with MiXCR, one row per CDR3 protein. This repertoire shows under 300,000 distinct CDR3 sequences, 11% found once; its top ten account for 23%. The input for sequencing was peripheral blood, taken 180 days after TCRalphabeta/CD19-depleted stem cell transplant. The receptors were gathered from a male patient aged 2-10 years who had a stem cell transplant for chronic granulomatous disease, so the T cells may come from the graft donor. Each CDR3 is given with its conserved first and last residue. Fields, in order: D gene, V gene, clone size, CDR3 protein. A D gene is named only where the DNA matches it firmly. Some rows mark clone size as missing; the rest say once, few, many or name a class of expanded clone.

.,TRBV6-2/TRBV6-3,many,CASSSTRVGFTYEQYF
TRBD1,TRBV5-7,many,CASNLGQGLGYTF
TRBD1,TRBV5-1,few,CASSLVTGTNQPQHF
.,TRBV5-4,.,CASSLEARGLAKNIQYF
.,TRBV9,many,CASSGVRPPGDEQFF
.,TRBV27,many,CASSRRGLAANTGELFF
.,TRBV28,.,CASSFSRAPTYEQYF
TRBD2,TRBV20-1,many,CSARGTSGGVYEQYF
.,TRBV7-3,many,CASSLGARGVDTQYF
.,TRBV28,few,CASSFSRTGANEQYF
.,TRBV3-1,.,CASSLGVPYNEQFF
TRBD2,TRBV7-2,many,CASSSYLAAEADTQYF
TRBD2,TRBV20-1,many,CSATDPGLAGDVNEQFF
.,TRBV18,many,CASSPVLTIDTQYF
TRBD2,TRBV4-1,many,CASSRRLAGGQHEQYF
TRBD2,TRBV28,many,CATRARLAGEPGNEQFF
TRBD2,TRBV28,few,CASSLGGRAGSGELFF
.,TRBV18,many,CASSRFQGTAYNEQFF
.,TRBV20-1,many,CSARDPRGSGNQPQHF
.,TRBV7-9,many,CASSLARGSTEAFF
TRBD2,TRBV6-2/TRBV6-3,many,CASSPLAGGNNEQFF
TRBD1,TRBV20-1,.,CSADRGGIETQYF
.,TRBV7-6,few,CASSLVSAYDSIEQYF
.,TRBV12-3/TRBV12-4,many,CASSSYLNTYEQYF